These 8 T cell receptor beta chains were all obtained from the same sample, sequenced in a study of blood T cell repertoires in COVID-19. Sequenced by immunoSEQ multiplex PCR; TCRdb stores in-frame clones only, minus some. The sample includes over 200,000 clones, 80% to 90% of them seen just once. The material sequenced was peripheral blood. These receptors were collected from a woman aged 50 to 65 with acute or convalescent COVID-19.

The rearrangement uses TRBV7-3 and TRBJ1-1; D is uncertain. Looked up from germline, CDR1 is SGHTA and CDR2 is FQGTGA. Trimming left V 2 bases short and J 9 bases short, with 13 bases between. The CDR3 sequence is 13 residues long. CDR3 bases: TGTGCCAGCAGCTTATCGGTAGATGCTCAAGCTTTCTTT. It is translated as CASSLSVDAQAFF.

The V gene is TRBV6-1, the J gene TRBJ2-1; 7 bases map to TRBD2. The CDR3 sequence is 15 residues long. The V segment lost 1 base and the J segment 7 bases; nucleotides outside the gene matches: 7. Germline CDR1 and CDR2: MNHNS and SASEGT. CDR3 nucleotide sequence: TGTGCCAGCAGTGAAGGGGGAGGGCTGGGAAATGAGCAGTTCTTC. The encoded protein is CASSEGGGLGNEQFF.

In its sample, this clone was seen once. The chain couples TRBV27 to TRBJ2-1; possibly TRBD1 for D (5 bases). From germline, CDR1 is MNHEY and CDR2 SMNVEV (reference sequence). The CDR3 length is 12 residues. With 2 bases removed from V and 15 bases from J, the gap between germline ends came to 14 bases. The CDR3 DNA reads TGTGCCAGCAGTTTAGTCCAGGGTGACCTGTTCTTC. It is translated as CASSLVQGDLFF.

The J gene is TRBJ2-1, the V gene TRBV5-6; D not resolved. The CDR3 is 14 residues long. Trimming shortened V by 4 bases and J by 8 bases, and 16 bases separated the two germline ends. Germline loops: CDR1 SGHDT, CDR2 YYEEEE. The CDR3 coding sequence is TGTGCCAGCAGCCAGCCACTCGGGTACGATGAGCAGTTCTTC. It specifies CASSQPLGYDEQFF.

The V gene is TRBV6-6, the J gene TRBJ1-5; a possible D gene is TRBD1 (5 bases). CDR1 is MNHNY and CDR2 is SVGAGI in the germline V gene (reference sequence). The ends were cut back, 6 bases at V and 3 bases at J, with 15 bases in the middle. This CDR3 spans 15 amino acids. The CDR3 DNA is TGTGCCAGCAGCCCGTCTAGGGGTCCCAATCAGCCCCAGCATTTT. Protein product: CASSPSRGPNQPQHF.

This clone was recorded once. The chain recombines TRBV7-9 with TRBJ1-5; no reliable D call. V lost 5 bases to trimming and J lost 7 bases, with 9 bases between them. The germline V gene encodes CDR1 SEHNR and CDR2 FQNEAQ (reference sequence). This CDR3 has 12 residues. CDR3 sequence: CASSRELQPQHF. The CDR3 nucleotides are TGTGCCAGCAGCCGAGAACTCCAGCCCCAGCATTTT.

The chain uses TRBV27 and TRBJ2-7, with 13 bases identical to TRBD2. The junction had 6 bases not matched to a gene; V was cut back by 5 bases and J by 5 bases. CDR3 length: 15 amino acids. Germline loops: CDR1 MNHEY, CDR2 SMNVEV (reference sequence). CDR3 nucleotide sequence: TGTGCCAGCAGTCCCCTGACTAGCGGGAGGAACGAGCAGTACTTC. It encodes CASSPLTSGRNEQYF.

This clone came up a few times. J is TRBJ1-1 and V is TRBV4-2; D not resolved. The germline V gene has CDR1 LGHNA and CDR2 YNFKEQ. Between the trimmed V and J ends, which lost 0 bases and 3 bases, there was a span of 8 bases. CDR3 length: 14 residues. CDR3 sequence (DNA): TGTGCCAGCAGCCAAGAGGAGAGGGACACTGAAGCTTTCTTT. This codes for CASSQEERDTEAFF.